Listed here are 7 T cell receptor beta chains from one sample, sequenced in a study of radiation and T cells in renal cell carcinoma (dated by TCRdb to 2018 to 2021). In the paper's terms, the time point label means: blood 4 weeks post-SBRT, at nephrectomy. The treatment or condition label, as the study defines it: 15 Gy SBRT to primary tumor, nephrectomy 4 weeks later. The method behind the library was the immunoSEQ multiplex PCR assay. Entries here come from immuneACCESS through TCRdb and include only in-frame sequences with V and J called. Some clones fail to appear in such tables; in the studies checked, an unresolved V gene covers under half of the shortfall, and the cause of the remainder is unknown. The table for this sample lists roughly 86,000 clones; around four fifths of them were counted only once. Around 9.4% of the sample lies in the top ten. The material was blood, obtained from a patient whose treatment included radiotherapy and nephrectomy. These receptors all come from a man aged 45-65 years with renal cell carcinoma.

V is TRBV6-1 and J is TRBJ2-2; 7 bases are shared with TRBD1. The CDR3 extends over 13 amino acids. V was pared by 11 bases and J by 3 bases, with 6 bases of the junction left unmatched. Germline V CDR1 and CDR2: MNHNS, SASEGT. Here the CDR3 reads CAAVGQHTGELFF. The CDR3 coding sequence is TGTGCCGCAGTGGGACAGCACACCGGGGAGCTGTTTTTT.

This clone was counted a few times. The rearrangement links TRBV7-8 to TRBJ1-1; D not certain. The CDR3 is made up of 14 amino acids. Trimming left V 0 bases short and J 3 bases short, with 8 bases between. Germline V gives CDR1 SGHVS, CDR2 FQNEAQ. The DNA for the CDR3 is TGTGCCAGCAGCTTAGCGGGGTCGTACACTGAAGCTTTCTTT. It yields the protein CASSLAGSYTEAFF. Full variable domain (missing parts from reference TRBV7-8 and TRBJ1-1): GAGVSQSPRYKVAKRGQDVALRCDPISGHVSLFWYQQALGQGPEFLTYFQNEAQLDKSGLPSDRFFAERPEGSVSTLKIQRTQQEDSAVYLCASSLAGSYTEAFFGQGTRLTVV.

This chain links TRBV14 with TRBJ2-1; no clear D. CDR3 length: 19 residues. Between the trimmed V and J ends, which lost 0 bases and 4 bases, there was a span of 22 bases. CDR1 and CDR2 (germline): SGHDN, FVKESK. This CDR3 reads CASSQDRLTLGIRYNEQFF. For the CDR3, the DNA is TGTGCCAGCAGCCAAGACCGCCTGACACTGGGGATTAGATACAATGAGCAGTTCTTC.

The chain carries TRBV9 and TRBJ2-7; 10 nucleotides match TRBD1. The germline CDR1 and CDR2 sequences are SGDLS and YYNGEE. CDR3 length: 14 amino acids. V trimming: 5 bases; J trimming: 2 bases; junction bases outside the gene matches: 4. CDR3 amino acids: CASSDGTGAYEQYF. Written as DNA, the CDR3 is TGTGCCAGCAGTGACGGGACAGGGGCCTACGAGCAGTACTTC.

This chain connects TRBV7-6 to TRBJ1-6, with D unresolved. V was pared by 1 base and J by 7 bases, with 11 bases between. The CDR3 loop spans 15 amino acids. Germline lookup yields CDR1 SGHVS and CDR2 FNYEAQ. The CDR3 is CASSLDRPRNSPLHF. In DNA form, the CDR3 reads TGTGCCAGCAGCTTAGACCGGCCTCGAAATTCACCCCTCCACTTT.

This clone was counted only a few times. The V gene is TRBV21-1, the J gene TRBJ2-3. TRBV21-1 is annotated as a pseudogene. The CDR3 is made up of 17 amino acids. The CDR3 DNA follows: TGTGCCAGGGGACGTGGAGATGTGGGTGTTAGCACAGATACGCAGTATTTT. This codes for CARGRGDVGVSTDTQYF.

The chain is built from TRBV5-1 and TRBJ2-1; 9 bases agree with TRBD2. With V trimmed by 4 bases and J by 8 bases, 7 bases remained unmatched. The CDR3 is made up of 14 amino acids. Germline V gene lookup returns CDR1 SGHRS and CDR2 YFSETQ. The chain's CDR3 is CASSGGLAWDEQFF. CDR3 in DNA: TGCGCCAGCAGCGGGGGACTAGCCTGGGATGAGCAGTTCTTC.